This T cell receptor beta chain was captured by sequencing in a study of shared T cell receptors in the human thymus. TCRdb's table, derived via immunoSEQ multiplex PCR, lists solely in-frame clones and lacks some. The table lists under 700,000 clones, about 80% of them singletons. This CDR3 comprises 13 residues. The germline V gene encodes CDR1 MDHEN and CDR2 SYDVKM. V was trimmed by 7 bases and J by 2 bases, leaving 10 bases between them. The sample was also reused in another study, on human thymus T cells.

The source of this sequence is a boy under two years old with a congenital heart defect. The sequenced sample was thymocytes. The chain couples TRBV28 to TRBJ2-3, with a tentative D call TRBD2 (6 bases). CDR3 DNA sequence: TGTGCCAGCACGGAGGGCCCCACAGATACGCAGTATTTT. This translates into CASTEGPTDTQYF.